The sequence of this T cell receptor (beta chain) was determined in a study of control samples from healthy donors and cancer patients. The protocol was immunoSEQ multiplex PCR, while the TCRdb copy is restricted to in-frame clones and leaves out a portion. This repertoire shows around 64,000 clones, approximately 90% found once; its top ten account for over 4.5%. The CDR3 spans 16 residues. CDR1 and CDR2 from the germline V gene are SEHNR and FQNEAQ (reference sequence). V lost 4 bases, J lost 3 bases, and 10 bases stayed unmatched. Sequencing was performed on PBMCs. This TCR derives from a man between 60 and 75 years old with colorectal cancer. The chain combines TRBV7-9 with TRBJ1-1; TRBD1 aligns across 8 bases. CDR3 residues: CASSSEWTGKYTEAFF. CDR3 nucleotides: TGTGCCAGCAGCTCCGAATGGACAGGGAAATACACTGAAGCTTTCTTT.